This T cell receptor beta chain was found in a study of post-analysis software for immune sequencing data. Findings of the study overall: Samples prepared in the same batch strongly co-clustered by F measure. Controls showed significantly higher normalized Chao1 diversity than did multiple sclerosis patients. Patients carried a few TRBV segments more frequently than controls did, and TRBV5-6, TRBV5-1 and TRBV20-1 were among them.

Prepared libraries of TCR beta cDNA carried unique molecular identifiers. Each CDR3 protein is one row after TCRdb ran MiXCR on the PCR reads. The table lists hundreds of thousands of distinct CDR3 sequences, 30% of them singletons. The V gene lost 6 bases and the J gene lost 2 bases, with 10 bases spanning the gap. CDR3 size: 13 residues. This clonotype was counted many times. Its target is not known. This clonotype was sampled from a girl aged 10-17 years with multiple sclerosis. The source material was blood. This rearrangement joins TRBV12-3 or TRBV12-4 to TRBJ2-5, with D possibly matching TRBD2 (6 bases). In nucleotides, the CDR3 is TGTGCCAGCAGCCCGGGACTGCAAGAGACCCAGTACTTC. Protein sequence: CASSPGLQETQYF.